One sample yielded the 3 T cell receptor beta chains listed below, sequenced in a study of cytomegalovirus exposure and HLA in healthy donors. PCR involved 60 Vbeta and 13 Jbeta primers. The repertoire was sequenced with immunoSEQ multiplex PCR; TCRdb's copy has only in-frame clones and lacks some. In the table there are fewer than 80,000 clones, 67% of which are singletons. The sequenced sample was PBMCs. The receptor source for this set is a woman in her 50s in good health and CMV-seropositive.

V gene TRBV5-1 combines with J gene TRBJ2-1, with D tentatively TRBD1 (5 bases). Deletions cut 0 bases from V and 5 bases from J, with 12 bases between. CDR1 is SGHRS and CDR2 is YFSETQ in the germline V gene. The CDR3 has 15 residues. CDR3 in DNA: TGCGCCAGCAGCTTGGCAGGGCCGAAGAACAATGAGCAGTTCTTC. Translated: CASSLAGPKNNEQFF.

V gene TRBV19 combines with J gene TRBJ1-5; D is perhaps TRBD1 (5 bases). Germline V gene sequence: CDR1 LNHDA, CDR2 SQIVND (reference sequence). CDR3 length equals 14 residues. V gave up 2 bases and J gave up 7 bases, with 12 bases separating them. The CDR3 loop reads CASSIRFQGQPQHF. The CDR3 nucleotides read TGTGCCAGTAGTATACGGTTCCAGGGCCAGCCCCAGCATTTT.

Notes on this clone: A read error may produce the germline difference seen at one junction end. The CDR3 is CSSSLGRTGPSEKLFF. The CDR3 region has the DNA TGTTCCAGCAGCCTGGGACGGACAGGTCCATCTGAAAAACTGTTTTTT. This chain uses TRBV7-9 with TRBJ1-4; 7 positions match TRBD1. CDR3 size: 16 residues. The germline gives CDR1 SEHNR, CDR2 FQNEAQ (reference sequence).